The entry below describes one T cell receptor (beta chain). Authors' methods: By means of reference gene primer amplification, nucleated cell counts were estimated. Data came from immunoSEQ multiplex PCR; TCRdb stores just in-frame clones and leaves some out. V and J calls and clone size are given by that table; D and trimming were obtained from the DNA. The table has 200,000 or so clones, approximately 79% seen once; the top ten hold 15% to 20%. Trimming removed 0 bases from V and 7 bases from J; junction bases left unmatched: 5. Germline V gene sequence: CDR1 SGHTA, CDR2 FQGNSA. This CDR3 has 15 residues. The data originate from a study of blood T cell repertoires in COVID-19. On the study more broadly: Samples of COVID-19 (acute and convalescent) were obtained from the United States, Italy and Spain. T cells, B-cell-depleted T cells, or PBMCs provided the cDNA or gDNA that served as material.

The rearrangement links TRBV7-2 to TRBJ1-4, with 7 bases identical to TRBD1. This TCR derives from a man aged 60-69 years with active or convalescent COVID-19. The sequencing sample was made of peripheral blood. The CDR3 region is CASSLATGTVEKLFF. The CDR3 DNA reads TGTGCCAGCAGCTTAGCGACAGGGACTGTTGAAAAACTGTTTTTT.